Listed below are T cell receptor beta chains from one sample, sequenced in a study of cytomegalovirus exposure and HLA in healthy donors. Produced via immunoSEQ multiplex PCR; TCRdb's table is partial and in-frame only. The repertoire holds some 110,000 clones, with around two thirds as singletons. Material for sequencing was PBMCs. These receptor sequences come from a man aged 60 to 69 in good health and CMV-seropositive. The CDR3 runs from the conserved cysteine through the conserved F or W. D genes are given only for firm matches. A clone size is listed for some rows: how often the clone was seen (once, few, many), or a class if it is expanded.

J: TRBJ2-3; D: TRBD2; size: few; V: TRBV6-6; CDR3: CASRRGLVSPDTQYF; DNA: TGTGCCAGCAGGCGGGGACTAGTCTCCCCAGATACGCAGTATTTT
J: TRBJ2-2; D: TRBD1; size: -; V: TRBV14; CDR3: CASSLRTGSTGELFF; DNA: TGTGCCAGCAGCCTCAGGACAGGGTCCACCGGGGAGCTGTTTTTT
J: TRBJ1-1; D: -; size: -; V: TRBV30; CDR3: CAWSGTKLGTEAFF; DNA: TGTGCCTGGAGTGGAACCAAACTCGGGACTGAAGCTTTCTTT
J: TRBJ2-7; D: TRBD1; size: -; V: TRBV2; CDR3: CASSPGTGNHEQYF; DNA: TGTGCCAGCAGCCCCGGGACAGGGAACCACGAGCAGTACTTC
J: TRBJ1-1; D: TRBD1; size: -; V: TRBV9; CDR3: CASSNDRGGTEAFF; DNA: TGTGCCAGCAGTAATGACAGGGGGGGAACTGAAGCTTTCTTT
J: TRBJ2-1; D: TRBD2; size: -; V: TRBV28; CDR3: CASSETAGGYGNEQFF; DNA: TGTGCCAGCAGTGAGACAGCGGGGGGGTACGGGAATGAGCAGTTCTTC
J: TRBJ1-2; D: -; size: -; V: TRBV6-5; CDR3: CASSYSIKNYGYPF; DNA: TGTGCCAGCAGTTACTCGATCAAAAACTATGGCTACCCCTTC
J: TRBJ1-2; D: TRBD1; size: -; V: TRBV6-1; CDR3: CASSPRGRKEF; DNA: TGTGCCAGCAGCCCCAGGGGGCGCAAGGAGTTC
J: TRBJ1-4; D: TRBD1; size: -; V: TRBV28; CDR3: CASSTGTVHEKLFF; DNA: TGTGCCAGCAGTACCGGGACAGTCCATGAAAAACTGTTTTTT
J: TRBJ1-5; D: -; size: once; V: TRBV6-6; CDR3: CASERYSNQPQHF; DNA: TGTGCCAGCGAGCGCTATAGCAATCAGCCCCAGCATTTT
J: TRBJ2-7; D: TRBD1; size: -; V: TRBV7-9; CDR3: CSSSPRGQGERSYEQYF; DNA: TGTTCCAGCAGCCCCCGCGGACAGGGGGAACGCTCCTACGAGCAGTACTTC
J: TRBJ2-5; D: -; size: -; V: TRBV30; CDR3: CAWGLGDRETQYF; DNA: TGTGCCTGGGGTCTAGGCGACCGAGAGACCCAGTACTTC
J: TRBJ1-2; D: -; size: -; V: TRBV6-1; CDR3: CASSESRAAGAGTF; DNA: TGTGCCAGCAGTGAAAGTCGGGCAGCCGGCGCGGGGACCTTC
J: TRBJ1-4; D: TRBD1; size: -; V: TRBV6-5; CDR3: CASSPGQANEKLFF; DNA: TGTGCCAGCAGTCCTGGACAGGCTAATGAAAAACTGTTTTTT
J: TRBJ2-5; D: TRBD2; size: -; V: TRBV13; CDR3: CASSLTSGPETQYF; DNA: TGTGCCAGCAGCTTGACTAGCGGGCCAGAGACCCAGTACTTC
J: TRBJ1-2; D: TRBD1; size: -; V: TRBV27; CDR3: CASTSGTGYGYTF; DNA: TGTGCCAGCACCTCCGGGACAGGCTATGGCTACACCTTC
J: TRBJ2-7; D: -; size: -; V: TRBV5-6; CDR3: CASSLGVLSYEQYF; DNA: TGTGCCAGCAGCTTGGGTGTCCTCTCCTACGAGCAGTACTTC
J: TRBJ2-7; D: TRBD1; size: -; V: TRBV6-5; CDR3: CASTGTGISYEQYF; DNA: TGTGCCAGCACCGGGACAGGGATCTCCTACGAGCAGTACTTC
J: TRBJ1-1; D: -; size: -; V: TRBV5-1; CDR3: CASSLDGAGQAFF; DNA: TGCGCCAGCAGCTTGGATGGGGCCGGGCAAGCTTTCTTT